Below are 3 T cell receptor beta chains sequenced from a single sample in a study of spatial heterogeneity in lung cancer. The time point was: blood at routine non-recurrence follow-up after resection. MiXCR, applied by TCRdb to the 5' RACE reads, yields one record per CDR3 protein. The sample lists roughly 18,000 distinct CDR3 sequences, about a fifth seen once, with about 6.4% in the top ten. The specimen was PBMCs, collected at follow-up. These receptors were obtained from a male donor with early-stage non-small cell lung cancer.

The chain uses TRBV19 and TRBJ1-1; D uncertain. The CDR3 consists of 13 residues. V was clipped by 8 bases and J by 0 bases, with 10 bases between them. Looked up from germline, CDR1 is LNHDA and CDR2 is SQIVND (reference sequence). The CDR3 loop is CASDSEMNTEAFF. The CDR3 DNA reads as TGTGCCAGTGACTCGGAGATGAACACTGAAGCTTTCTTT.

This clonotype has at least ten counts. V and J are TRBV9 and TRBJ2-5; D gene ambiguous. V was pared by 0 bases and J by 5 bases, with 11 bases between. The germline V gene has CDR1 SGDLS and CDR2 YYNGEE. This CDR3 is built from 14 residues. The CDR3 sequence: CASSVEAAQETQYF. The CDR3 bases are TGTGCCAGCAGCGTAGAGGCCGCTCAGGAGACCCAGTACTTC.

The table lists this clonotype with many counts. As DNA, the CDR3 is TGTGCCAGCAGCCAACAGCCCGACTCCTACGAGCAGTACTTC. The encoded protein is CASSQQPDSYEQYF. The chain carries TRBV4-2 and TRBJ2-7; D gene ambiguous. The V end was cut by 2 bases, the J end by 0 bases, with 8 bases between. CDR1 and CDR2 from the germline V gene are LGHNA and YNFKEQ. The CDR3 is 14 residues long.